The clone carrying this TCR beta chain was counted at least ten times. This CDR3 is built from 15 residues. The V gene's germline CDR1 is DFQATT and CDR2 SNEGSKA (reference sequence). Trimming took 3 bases from V and 2 from J, leaving 14 bases between them. Russia was home to the donors, healthy Caucasian individuals aged roughly 6 to 100. Each sample yielded at least 7 million isolated PBMCs. With a J-beta primer mix and a sample-barcoded 5' primer, a second PCR ran roughly 6 to 11 cycles. TCRdb used MiXCR to reprocess the 5' RACE reads, holding one entry per CDR3 protein. This sample carries 650,000 to 700,000 distinct CDR3 sequences, roughly 32% of them seen once, and the ten largest clones take 15%. The data belong to a study of blood T cells in healthy people across ages.

The sample consisted of blood. The sequence was collected from a woman older than 75 in good health. The chain combines TRBV20-1 with TRBJ2-4; D might be TRBD1 (6 bases). CDR3 sequence: CSASSGASPKNIQYF. The CDR3 bases are TGCAGTGCTAGTTCAGGGGCGAGTCCCAAAAACATTCAGTACTTC.